The source of this T cell receptor (beta chain) is a study of T-cell memory formation after mild COVID-19. About the study: TCR clusters showed largely donor specificity.

TCRdb re-called the 5' RACE reads with MiXCR, one entry per CDR3 protein. The table lists a few hundred thousand distinct CDR3 sequences, roughly an eighth of them singletons. This clonotype was detected a few times. Its antigen is unknown. Germline CDR1 SGHRS, CDR2 YFSETQ. V dropped 0 bases and J dropped 4 bases, with 15 bases sitting between them. There are 16 residues in the CDR3. Study results and limitations: Day 37-peaking second-wave clones had unconfirmed SARS-CoV-2 specificity. Contracting CD4+ clones were located mainly in CM and EM, and CD8+ clones in EMRA. CD4/CD8 balance characterized clones contracting day 15 to 85, and CD4+ skew characterized later expanders.

Sample: PBMCs or a T cell subset sorted from them (not recorded which). V usage is TRBV5-1 and J usage is TRBJ2-3; tentatively, D is TRBD2 (5 bases). This receptor was taken from a man aged 18 to 35 who had mild COVID-19 (a few samples of this study predate the infection). Cell type and time point are not known. The CDR3 sequence: CASSLAAGKVSDTQYF. The CDR3, as DNA: TGCGCCAGCAGCTTGGCCGCGGGTAAGGTCTCAGATACGCAGTATTTT.